This entry features one TCR beta chain sequence. Its recognized antigen is unknown. Base qualities are not at hand, and no much larger clone is one base apart. CDR1 and CDR2 are drawn from the germline V gene: KGHDR, SFDVKD. V is trimmed back by 5 bases and J by 5 bases, and the junction contains 15 bases that no gene match accounts for. The CDR3 numbers 17 residues from cysteine through phenylalanine. The DNA shown is the 51-base CDR3, in frame from base 1. The sample originates from a study of CD8+CD57+ T cells in acquired aplastic anemia (dated by TCRdb to between 2017 and 2018). The study in broad terms: A mean of about 3.2 ug of DNA, ranging from about 0.19 to 27.4 ug, was extracted from sorted CD4+ and CD8+ cells. A CD8+CD57+ expansion meant a frequency higher than the mean frequency seen in healthy subjects. What the study reported, not specific to this receptor: Patients and healthy controls showed no significant difference in CD8+ Simpson's diversity (P=0.060). Some 30 CD8+ CDR3 sequences were shared between patients and controls but appeared highly expressed in patients and within their immunodominant clones.

Genomic DNA served as template for TCR beta VDJ combination and CDR3 sequence profiling. TCR repertoire sequencing was run on an Illumina HiSeq 2000. The original pipeline was this. Repertoires were assessed using TRBV/TRBJ rearrangement plots, CDR3 size and DJ length profiles, and Simpson's diversity index. The most abundant DNA sequence in the deep sequencing data was taken as the immunodominant clone. CDR3 amino acid sequences were screened for sharing across subjects and were compared with published repertoires and the VDJdb database. TCRdb reprocessed the public reads (quality trimming at Q25 with fastp, clone calling with MiXCR) and kept in-frame beta chains. Identical CDR3 protein sequences are pooled into one entry, listed with their most common genes and DNA. The V and J calls were not made by the authors but by TCRdb's processing. The sample data list under 200,000 distinct CDR3 sequences, and 45% to 55% of these were observed just once. The top ten clones comprise approximately 3% of the sample.

Flow cytometry had shown CD8+CD57+ cell expansion in the patients selected for sequencing. Every patient had a diagnosis of severe acquired aplastic anemia based on International Study of Aplastic Anemia and Agranulocytosis and Camitta criteria. At the time blood was sampled, none of the patients had received any therapy. The study deep-sequenced TCR repertoires of sorted CD4+ and CD8+ blood T cells from severe aplastic anemia patients and healthy subjects. In the USA, patient enrollment took place under clinicaltrials.gov protocols 00001620, 01623167, 00001397, 00071045, 00081523 and 00961064. Ficoll-Paque density gradient centrifugation was used to isolate peripheral blood mononuclear cells. Before DNA extraction, CD4+ and CD8+ T cells were sorted with FACS or magnetic beads.

Sequencing was performed on sorted CD4+, CD8+, or CD8+CD57+ T cells (not recorded which) from PBMCs. The rearranged chain carries TRBV24-1 and TRBJ2-5, with TRBD2 identical over 8 junction bases. The sequence was obtained from a human donor with aplastic anemia. The DNA is TGTGCCACCAGTGGCAACCCCTCAGCGGGAGTCGGGGAGACCCAGTACTTC. This sequence encodes CATSGNPSAGVGETQYF.